Presented here are 8 T cell receptor beta chains from one specimen sequenced in a study of cytomegalovirus exposure and HLA in healthy donors. PCR was performed using 60 Vbeta and 13 Jbeta primers. Some clones are missing from TCRdb's copy, which holds only in-frame ones; the method was immunoSEQ multiplex PCR. This sample has about 180,000 clones, with 85% found just once. The source material was PBMCs. These receptor sequences come from a boy aged 2 to 9 in good health and CMV-seronegative.

The rearrangement uses TRBV11-2 and TRBJ2-3; TRBD2 aligns across 7 bases. The germline V gene has CDR1 SGHAT and CDR2 FQNNGV. Losses at the gene ends were 5 bases for V and 2 bases for J; bases not matched to a gene: 7. This CDR3 has 15 amino acids. DNA of the CDR3: TGTGCCAGCAGCGCGGGAGCGCGTCCCACAGATACGCAGTATTTT. Translated: CASSAGARPTDTQYF.

The chain joins TRBV30 to TRBJ2-1; D call uncertain. Between the trimmed V and J ends, which lost 3 bases and 6 bases, there was a span of 3 bases. Germline-derived CDR1 and CDR2 are GTSNPN and SVGIG (reference sequence). The CDR3 runs 10 residues. CDR3: CAWSVNEQFF. The CDR3 nucleotides are TGTGCCTGGAGCGTCAATGAGCAGTTCTTC. The whole variable domain, filled in from reference TRBV30 and TRBJ2-1, reads SQTIHQWPATLVQPVGSPLSLECTVEGTSNPNLYWYRQAAGRGLQLLFYSVGIGQISSEVPQNLSASRPQDRQFILSSKKLLLSDSGFYLCAWSVNEQFFGPGTRLTVL.

V gene TRBV27 combines with J gene TRBJ2-5, with TRBD1 identical over 7 bases. J was trimmed by 4 bases and V by 6 bases; bases with no gene match: 5. Germline V gene sequence: CDR1 MNHEY, CDR2 SMNVEV (reference sequence). This CDR3 is 13 amino acids long. CDR3 in DNA: TGTGCCAGCAGGCCGGGACAGCTAGAGACCCAGTACTTC. It encodes CASRPGQLETQYF.

The chain uses TRBV7-9 and TRBJ1-3; a weak D match, TRBD1 (5 bases). V lost 5 bases and J 0 bases, leaving 11 bases between the germline ends. This CDR3 comprises 15 residues. The germline V gene encodes CDR1 SEHNR and CDR2 FQNEAQ (reference sequence). The CDR3 coding sequence is TGTGCCAGCAGCGGGGGAGGACCCTCTGGAAACACCATATATTTT. Protein product: CASSGGGPSGNTIYF.

The chain is built from TRBV4-1 and TRBJ1-5, with D possibly matching TRBD1 (6 bases). CDR3 length: 16 amino acids. V was pared by 2 bases and J by 0 bases, with 11 bases between. Germline V lookup: CDR1 MGHRA, CDR2 YSYEKL. Written as DNA, the CDR3 is TGCGCCAGCAGCCAATCTGGACAGTATAGCAATCAGCCCCAGCATTTT. Amino acids: CASSQSGQYSNQPQHF.

The rearrangement joins TRBV5-1 to TRBJ2-3, with TRBD2 matching 8 bases. The CDR3 has 16 amino acids. Germline V gene lookup returns CDR1 SGHRS and CDR2 YFSETQ. The J segment lost 0 bases and the V segment lost 2 bases, leaving 5 bases of the junction unmatched. CDR3 nucleotide sequence: TGCGCCAGCAGCTTACACCGACTAGCGAGCACAGATACGCAGTATTTT. It is translated as CASSLHRLASTDTQYF. Supplemented by reference TRBV5-1 and TRBJ2-3, the full variable domain reads KAGVTQTPRYLIKTRGQQVTLSCSPISGHRSVSWYQQTPGQGLQFLFEYFSETQRNKGNFPGRFSGRQFSNSRSEMNVSTLELGDSALYLCASSLHRLASTDTQYFGPGTRLTVL.

The CDR3 sequence: CASSQGGGVANYGYTF. CDR3 bases: TGTGCCAGCAGCCAGGGTGGGGGGGTGGCTAACTATGGCTACACCTTC. The rearrangement joins TRBV9 to TRBJ1-2; weak D call: TRBD1 (5 bases). The CDR3 totals 16 residues. The V end lost 4 bases, the J end lost 0 bases, and 16 bases lay between the germline ends. Germline V lookup: CDR1 SGDLS, CDR2 YYNGEE.

This clone showed up just a few times. Different DNA sequences within this sample yield the same CDR3. The chain joins TRBV5-1 to TRBJ2-1; the D gene is possibly TRBD1 (5 bases). The CDR3 spans 13 residues. Germline CDR1 and CDR2: SGHRS and YFSETQ. V was trimmed by 2 bases and J by 6 bases, leaving 9 bases between them. For the CDR3, the DNA is TGCGCCAGCAGCTTACTACAGGTCAATGAGCAGTTCTTC. Translated, it gives CASSLLQVNEQFF.